The 29 T cell receptor beta chains below were found in one sample sequenced in a study of CD8+ T cells in alopecia areata. Regarding treatment: oral pan-JAK inhibitor, 5-10 mg twice daily. Reverse transcription of extracted RNA yielded cDNA, which provided the sequencing template. This table comes from immunoSEQ multiplex PCR, and its TCRdb copy is limited to in-frame clones, with some not included. Found here are approximately 180,000 clones, approximately 53% of them singletons; the top ten hold 10% to 12%. Material: CD8+ T cells sorted from blood, obtained at week 24, from a patient treated with tofacitinib. The source of these receptors is a human donor with alopecia areata.

This rearrangement joins TRBV5-6 to TRBJ1-2, with TRBD1 matching 12 bases. Germline lookup yields CDR1 SGHDT and CDR2 YYEEEE. This CDR3 is built from 13 residues. Unmatched junction bases numbered 2, after V lost 3 bases and J lost 8 bases. In nucleotides, the CDR3 is TGTGCCAGCAGCTCCGGGACAGGGGGCGGCTACACCTTC. Translating gives CASSSGTGGGYTF.

The gene calls are TRBV4-3 and TRBJ2-1; the D is unclear. The germline V and J ends were trimmed by 0 bases and 0 bases, with 9 bases remaining between them. The CDR3 contains 16 residues. The germline gives CDR1 LGHNA, CDR2 YSLEER. CDR3: CASSQEAPSSYNEQFF. The DNA for the CDR3 is TGCGCCAGCAGCCAAGAAGCCCCAAGCTCCTACAATGAGCAGTTCTTC.

The chain couples TRBV14 to TRBJ1-1; unclear D gene. Germline CDR1 reads SGHDN; CDR2 reads FVKESK. The V and J ends lost 4 bases and 0 bases respectively, with 6 bases between them. This CDR3 is 13 amino acids long. The DNA for the CDR3 is TGTGCCAGCAGCCTTGGGATGAACACTGAAGCTTTCTTT. Translating it yields CASSLGMNTEAFF. Using reference TRBV14 and TRBJ1-1 for the parts outside the CDR3, the full variable domain is EAGVTQFPSHSVIEKGQTVTLRCDPISGHDNLYWYRRVMGKEIKFLLHFVKESKQDESGMPNNRFLAERTGGTYSTLKVQPAELEDSGVYFCASSLGMNTEAFFGQGTRLTVV.

The V and J genes are TRBV27 and TRBJ1-5, with D unclear. Germline loops: CDR1 MNHEY, CDR2 SMNVEV (reference sequence). The ends were cut back, 0 bases at V and 3 bases at J, with 6 bases in the middle. This CDR3 is 14 amino acids long. CDR3 coding DNA: TGTGCCAGCAGTTTATCAGGGTTCAATCAGCCCCAGCATTTT. It translates to CASSLSGFNQPQHF.

V is TRBV5-1 and J is TRBJ2-1, with D perhaps TRBD1 or TRBD2 (6 bases each). V was pared by 4 bases and J by 4 bases, with 18 bases between. This CDR3 contains 16 residues. Germline loops: CDR1 SGHRS, CDR2 YFSETQ. The CDR3 is CASSTSNGGPYNEQFF. DNA for the CDR3: TGCGCCAGCAGCACCAGCAACGGGGGCCCTTACAATGAGCAGTTCTTC.

Points on this clone: The same CDR3 arises from other DNA sequences in this sample as well. V and J are TRBV30 and TRBJ1-1; D not resolved. This CDR3 has 13 residues. The V end was cut by 0 bases, the J end by 0 bases, with 5 bases between. Germline assignment: CDR1 GTSNPN and CDR2 SVGIG (reference sequence). The CDR3 DNA sequence: TGTGCCTGGAGTGTAACAATGAACACTGAAGCTTTCTTT. This gives the protein CAWSVTMNTEAFF.

This clone has just a few counts. The chain combines TRBV4-3 with TRBJ2-3, with 7 bases aligning to TRBD2. The germline V gene encodes CDR1 LGHNA and CDR2 YSLEER. This CDR3 is built from 17 residues. V was pared by 0 bases and J by 2 bases, with 8 bases of the junction left unmatched. CDR3 protein: CASSQDGGSGYTDTQYF. CDR3 sequence (DNA): TGCGCCAGCAGCCAAGATGGAGGTAGCGGGTACACAGATACGCAGTATTTT.

This clone turned up a few times. This chain uses TRBV7-9 with TRBJ1-4, with 7 bases identical to TRBD1. CDR1 is SEHNR, CDR2 FQNEAQ, per germline (reference sequence). J lost 7 bases, V lost 2 bases, and 7 bases had no gene match. The CDR3 extends over 15 amino acids. DNA for the CDR3: TGTGCCAGCAGCTTATTTGAGAGGGGGCCTGAAAAACTGTTTTTT. Its protein product is CASSLFERGPEKLFF.

This clone was seen only a few times. The chain recombines TRBV11-1 with TRBJ1-2; D may be TRBD1 (5 bases). The V gene's germline CDR1 is SGHAT and CDR2 FQDESV (reference sequence). The CDR3 is made up of 12 amino acids. Trimming stripped 5 bases from V and 6 bases from J, with 10 bases between. The CDR3 coding sequence is TGTGCCAGCAGCGCCGGGACGAATGGCTACACCTTC. Translating it yields CASSAGTNGYTF. The variable domain in full, completed from reference TRBV11-1 and TRBJ1-2, reads EAEVAQSPRYKITEKSQAVAFWCDPISGHATLYWYRQILGQGPELLVQFQDESVVDDSQLPKDRFSAERLKGVDSTLKIQPAELGDSAMYLCASSAGTNGYTFGSGTRLTVV.

J is TRBJ2-3 and V is TRBV30, with D hard to call. Trimming pared 2 bases from V and 6 bases from J, leaving 9 bases between. From germline, CDR1 is GTSNPN and CDR2 SVGIG (reference sequence). The CDR3 runs 12 residues. The CDR3 nucleotides are TGTGCCTGGAGTCGGAAGAGGGATACGCAGTATTTT. It specifies CAWSRKRDTQYF.

This clone was seen a few times. The chain employs TRBV29-1 and TRBJ1-1; 8 nucleotides line up with TRBD1. The length of the CDR3 is 12 residues. The germline V gene encodes CDR1 SQVTM and CDR2 ANQGSEA. Trimming took 8 bases from V and 4 from J; bases not matched to a gene: 6. The CDR3 DNA is TGCAGCACGACAGGGGTTGGCACTGAAGCTTTCTTT. Protein: CSTTGVGTEAFF.

J is TRBJ2-5 and V is TRBV30; 8 positions agree with TRBD1. This CDR3 contains 14 residues. Germline CDR1 reads GTSNPN; CDR2 reads SVGIG (reference sequence). The J segment lost 9 bases and the V segment lost 1 base, leaving 10 bases of the junction unmatched. This chain's CDR3 is CAWSGGQGPRAQYF. CDR3 sequence (DNA): TGTGCCTGGAGTGGAGGACAGGGTCCAAGGGCCCAGTACTTC.

The gene calls are TRBV30 and TRBJ2-2; D not certain. The CDR3 runs 13 residues. V was clipped by 7 bases and J by 2 bases, with 11 bases between them. Germline CDR1 reads GTSNPN; CDR2 reads SVGIG (reference sequence). The CDR3 DNA reads TGTGCCTCACGGATGGGTAACACCGGGGAGCTGTTTTTT. It encodes CASRMGNTGELFF.

This rearrangement joins TRBV6-6 to TRBJ1-4, with 8 positions matching TRBD1. Germline CDR1 is MNHNY and CDR2 is SVGAGI (reference sequence). Trimming took 6 bases from V and 8 from J; bases not matched to a gene: 14. This CDR3 region has 16 residues. The CDR3 DNA reads TGTGCCAGCAGGGCACCTAGACAGGGGACGAGCGAAAAACTGTTTTTT. As protein: CASRAPRQGTSEKLFF.

This clone came up once. This chain connects TRBV6-6 to TRBJ2-7; 13 nucleotides agree with TRBD2. V lost 6 bases and J lost 5; bases outside the gene matches: 7. CDR1 is MNHNY, CDR2 SVGAGI, per germline (reference sequence). The CDR3 is made up of 15 amino acids. CDR3: CASRLTSGGAHEQYF. The CDR3 DNA reads as TGTGCCAGCAGACTAACTAGCGGGGGGGCGCACGAGCAGTACTTC.

This clone was seen only a few times. The rearrangement links TRBV19 to TRBJ2-1; 7 bases match TRBD1. V gave up 9 bases and J gave up 8 bases; unmatched junction bases: 7. Germline V gives CDR1 LNHDA, CDR2 SQIVND (reference sequence). This CDR3 is 12 amino acids long. CDR3 amino acids: CASKTGIDEQFF. The DNA for the CDR3 is TGTGCCAGCAAGACAGGGATCGATGAGCAGTTCTTC.

The chain is built from TRBV11-2 and TRBJ2-3; D remains ambiguous. Germline CDR1 and CDR2: SGHAT and FQNNGV. V shed 0 bases and J shed 5 bases, with 9 bases lying between them. The CDR3 is made up of 14 amino acids. The CDR3 loop reads CASSLEIWGDTQYF. The CDR3 DNA follows: TGTGCCAGCAGCTTAGAAATCTGGGGAGATACGCAGTATTTT. The variable domain in full, with the rest retrieved from reference TRBV11-2 and TRBJ2-3, is EAGVAQSPRYKIIEKRQSVAFWCNPISGHATLYWYQQILGQGPKLLIQFQNNGVVDDSQLPKDRFSAERLKGVDSTLKIQPAKLEDSAVYLCASSLEIWGDTQYFGPGTRLTVL.

This clone was counted once. CDR3: CASSNTGGDIRNTGELFF. CDR3 bases: TGCGCCAGCAGCAATACCGGGGGAGATATTAGAAACACCGGGGAGCTGTTTTTT. The chain combines TRBV5-1 with TRBJ2-2; a possible D gene is TRBD2 (6 bases). The CDR3 runs to 18 residues. V was trimmed by 4 bases and J by 2 bases, leaving 21 bases between them. The V gene's germline CDR1 is SGHRS and CDR2 YFSETQ.

The chain has TRBV5-6 and TRBJ2-4; D uncertain. The CDR3 consists of 13 residues. Trimming left V 4 bases short and J 4 bases short, with 9 bases between. CDR1 and CDR2 (germline): SGHDT, YYEEEE. As DNA, the CDR3 is TGTGCCAGCAGCCAAGGCCGGAAAAACATTCAGTACTTC. Translating it yields CASSQGRKNIQYF. Full variable domain (remainder filled in from reference TRBV5-6 and TRBJ2-4): DAGVTQSPTHLIKTRGQQVTLRCSPKSGHDTVSWYQQALGQGPQFIFQYYEEEERQRGNFPDRFSGHQFPNYSSELNVNALLLGDSALYLCASSQGRKNIQYFGAGTRLSVL.

This clone was seen a handful of times. This rearrangement joins TRBV5-1 to TRBJ1-1; perhaps TRBD1 as D (5 bases). The CDR3 has 15 amino acids. Germline V CDR1 and CDR2: SGHRS, YFSETQ. V lost 1 base, J lost 3 bases, and 13 bases lay in between. The CDR3 DNA reads as TGCGCCAGCAGCTTGTCGTGGGGCAAGGACACTGAAGCTTTCTTT. It is translated as CASSLSWGKDTEAFF. The full variable domain, with the rest looked up from reference TRBV5-1 and TRBJ1-1, is KAGVTQTPRYLIKTRGQQVTLSCSPISGHRSVSWYQQTPGQGLQFLFEYFSETQRNKGNFPGRFSGRQFSNSRSEMNVSTLELGDSALYLCASSLSWGKDTEAFFGQGTRLTVV.

The chain combines TRBV29-1 with TRBJ1-1, with TRBD1 identical over 7 bases. The junction had 9 bases not matched to a gene; V was cut back by 4 bases and J by 4 bases. This CDR3 contains 14 residues. Per germline, CDR1 SQVTM and CDR2 ANQGSEA. The CDR3 DNA sequence: TGCAGCGTTGCCGGGACAGAGGACGGCACTGAAGCTTTCTTT. Translated: CSVAGTEDGTEAFF.

The chain links TRBV7-8 to TRBJ2-5, with 8 nucleotides matching TRBD2. The CDR3 is made up of 18 amino acids. From germline, CDR1 is SGHVS and CDR2 FQNEAQ. J gave up 1 base and V 2 bases, and 12 bases lay outside the gene matches. The CDR3 nucleotides are TGTGCCAGCAGCTTAAATTTGATCGGGGGGGACCTCCAAGAGACCCAGTACTTC. Its protein is CASSLNLIGGDLQETQYF.

V usage is TRBV5-1 and J usage is TRBJ2-3; D is unresolved. Trimming cost V 3 bases and J 6 bases, with 8 bases left between them. Per the germline V gene, CDR1 is SGHRS and CDR2 is YFSETQ. The CDR3 has 12 amino acids. For the CDR3, the DNA is TGCGCCAGCAGCTACACTGGGGATACGCAGTATTTT. Its protein product is CASSYTGDTQYF. The full variable domain, rest sourced from reference TRBV5-1 and TRBJ2-3, is KAGVTQTPRYLIKTRGQQVTLSCSPISGHRSVSWYQQTPGQGLQFLFEYFSETQRNKGNFPGRFSGRQFSNSRSEMNVSTLELGDSALYLCASSYTGDTQYFGPGTRLTVL.

This clone was detected a few times. CDR3 sequence: CASSQAPTGNTGELFF. CDR3 nucleotide sequence: TGCGCCAGCAGCCAAGCGCCGACAGGGAACACCGGGGAGCTGTTTTTT. The chain combines TRBV4-3 with TRBJ2-2, with D perhaps TRBD1 (6 bases). Germline-derived CDR1 and CDR2 are LGHNA and YSLEER. The CDR3 is made up of 16 amino acids. Trimming left V 1 base short and J 1 base short, with 10 bases between.

The CDR3 DNA sequence: TGTGCCAGCTTTACGGGACAGGGGGGTTCACCCCTCCACTTT. Translation gives CASFTGQGGSPLHF. V and J are TRBV2 and TRBJ1-6; 11 bases align to TRBD1. The CDR3 totals 14 residues. Trimming cost V 8 bases and J 9 bases; bases outside gene matches: 6. Germline CDR1 SNHLY, CDR2 FYNNEI.

Points on this clone: One end of the junction fails to match germline, which may point to a read error. The CDR3 DNA is TGTGCCAGCAGTTACTCGAGAGACGTGGATTTCTTC. It specifies CASSYSRDVDFF. J is TRBJ2-7 and V is TRBV6-6; D is unresolved. CDR3 length equals 12 residues. Germline V CDR1 and CDR2: MNHNY, SVGAGI (reference sequence).

J is TRBJ1-5 and V is TRBV7-9; possible D gene TRBD1, 6 bases. The CDR3 length is 14 residues. V lost 3 bases and J lost 5, with 11 bases in between. Germline CDR1 reads SEHNR; CDR2 reads FQNEAQ (reference sequence). The CDR3 bases are TGTGCCAGCAGCTTGGGGGGCATCGATCAGCCCCAGCATTTT. It translates to CASSLGGIDQPQHF.

The chain is built from TRBV5-1 and TRBJ2-1, with a weak D call TRBD1 (5 bases). Trimming removed 0 bases from V and 0 bases from J, with 10 bases in between. Germline loops: CDR1 SGHRS, CDR2 YFSETQ. The CDR3 covers 16 residues. The CDR3 DNA sequence: TGCGCCAGCAGCTTGGTAGGGGATCGCTCCTACAATGAGCAGTTCTTC. This translates into CASSLVGDRSYNEQFF. Using reference TRBV5-1 and TRBJ2-1 for the parts outside the CDR3, the full variable domain is KAGVTQTPRYLIKTRGQQVTLSCSPISGHRSVSWYQQTPGQGLQFLFEYFSETQRNKGNFPGRFSGRQFSNSRSEMNVSTLELGDSALYLCASSLVGDRSYNEQFFGPGTRLTVL.

The V gene is TRBV15, the J gene TRBJ1-5, with a tentative D call TRBD1 (5 bases). The length of the CDR3 is 12 residues. Germline V gene data show CDR1 as LNHNV and CDR2 as YYDKDF (reference sequence). Trimming cost V 5 bases and J 4 bases, with 6 bases left between them. CDR3 loop: CATSQGNQPQHF. CDR3 DNA: TGTGCCACCAGCCAGGGTAATCAGCCCCAGCATTTT.